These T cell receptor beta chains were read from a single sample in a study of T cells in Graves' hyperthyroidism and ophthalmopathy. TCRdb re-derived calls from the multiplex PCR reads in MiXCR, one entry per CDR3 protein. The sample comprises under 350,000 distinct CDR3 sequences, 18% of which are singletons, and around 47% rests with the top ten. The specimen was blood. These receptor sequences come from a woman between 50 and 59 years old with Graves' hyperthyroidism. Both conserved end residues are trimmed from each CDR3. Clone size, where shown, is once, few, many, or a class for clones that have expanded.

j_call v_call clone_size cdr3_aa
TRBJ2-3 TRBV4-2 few ASSQDSGLAQSTDTQY
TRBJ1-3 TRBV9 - ASSGGYRGNTIY
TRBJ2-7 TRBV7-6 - ASSPVGLAGDEQY
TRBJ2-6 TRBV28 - ASRGRSGANVLT
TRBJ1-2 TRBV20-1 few SARVAQPNYGYT
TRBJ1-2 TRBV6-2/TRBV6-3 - ASRGGQGRPLNYGYT
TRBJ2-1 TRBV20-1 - SARGLGKYNEQF
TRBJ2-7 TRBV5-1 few ASSFWGQDSYEQY
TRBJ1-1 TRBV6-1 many ASRPAGGMNTEAF
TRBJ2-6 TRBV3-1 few ANHHDDLRDSGANVLT
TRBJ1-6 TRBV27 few ASSSGSSYSPLH
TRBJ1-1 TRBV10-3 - AISSGPGVNTEAF
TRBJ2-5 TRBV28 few ASPGLGPQETQY
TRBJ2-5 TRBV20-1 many SARNFGTDQGGTQY
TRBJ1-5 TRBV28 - ASTVGAYQPQH
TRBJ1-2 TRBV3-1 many ASSGDGYGYT
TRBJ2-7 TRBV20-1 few SARGSSGSGTYEQY
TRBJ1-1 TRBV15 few ATSRWSGLEKPKAF
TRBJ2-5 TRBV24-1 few ATSDDGTAQETQY
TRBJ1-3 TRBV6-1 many ASSQGFSGNTIY
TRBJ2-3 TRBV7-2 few ASRRGLATDTQY
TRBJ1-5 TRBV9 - ASSVATGVGNQPQH
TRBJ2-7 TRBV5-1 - ASSFGTSGSTYEQY
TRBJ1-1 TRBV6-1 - ASRNDRGRVNTEAF
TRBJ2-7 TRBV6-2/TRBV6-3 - ASSSPRTGSSYEQY
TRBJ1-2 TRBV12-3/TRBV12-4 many ASTDSVGYGYT
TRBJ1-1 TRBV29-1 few SVGTADTEAF
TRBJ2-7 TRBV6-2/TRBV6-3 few ATARSSGGSYEQY
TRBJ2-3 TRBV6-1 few ASRTSGGNGGTDTQY
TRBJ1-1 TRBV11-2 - ASSNTGTGWFAF